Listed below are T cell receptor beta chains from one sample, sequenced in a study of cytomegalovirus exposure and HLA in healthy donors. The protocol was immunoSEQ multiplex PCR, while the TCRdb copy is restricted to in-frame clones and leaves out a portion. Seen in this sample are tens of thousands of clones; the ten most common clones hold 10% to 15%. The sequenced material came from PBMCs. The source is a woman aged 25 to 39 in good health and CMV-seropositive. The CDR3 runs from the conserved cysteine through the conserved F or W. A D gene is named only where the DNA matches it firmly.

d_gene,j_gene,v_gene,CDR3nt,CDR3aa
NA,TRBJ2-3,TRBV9,TGTGCCAGCAGCGTAGCGGGAGTAAGGACAGATACGCAGTATTTT,CASSVAGVRTDTQYF
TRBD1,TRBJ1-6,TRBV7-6,TGTGCCAGCAGCTCCCGGCCCAGGGGGAATTCACCCCTCCACTTT,CASSSRPRGNSPLHF
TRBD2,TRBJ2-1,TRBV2,TGTGCCAGCAGTGTGGGGCTAGCGGGAGGGAGCTCCTACAATGAGCAGTTCTTC,CASSVGLAGGSSYNEQFF
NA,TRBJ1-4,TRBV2,TGTGCTCTCGGGGGTGGGGAGGATGAAAAACTGTTTTTT,CALGGGEDEKLFF
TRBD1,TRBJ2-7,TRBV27,TGTGCCAGCACCCCCGGACAGGGGGCGCGCGAGCAGTACTTC,CASTPGQGAREQYF
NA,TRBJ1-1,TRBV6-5,TGTGCCAGCAGGGGCAGGGTGAACACTGAAGCTTTCTTT,CASRGRVNTEAFF
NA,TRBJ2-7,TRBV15,TGTGCCACCAGCAGAGGCTCTGACAGCTACTCCTACGAGCAGTACTTC,CATSRGSDSYSYEQYF
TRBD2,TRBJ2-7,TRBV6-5,TGTGCCAGCAGTTACGGGGAGGGAATATTATACGAGCAGTACTTC,CASSYGEGILYEQYF
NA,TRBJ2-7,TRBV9,TGTGCCAGCAGCCCTCTCCCCGGGGTCCACGAGCAGTACTTC,CASSPLPGVHEQYF
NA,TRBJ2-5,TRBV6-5,TGTGCCAGCAGTTACTCGCGGGGGCTACCGGAGACCCAGTACTTC,CASSYSRGLPETQYF
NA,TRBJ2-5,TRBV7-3,TGTGCCAGCAGCCCCCTGGGGCACGCGGAGACCCAGTACTTC,CASSPLGHAETQYF
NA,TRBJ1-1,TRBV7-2,TGTGCCAGCAGCTTAGACAATTATTACACTGAAGCTTTCTTT,CASSLDNYYTEAFF
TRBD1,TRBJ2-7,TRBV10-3,TGTGCCACCTCGGGTCTCACAGGGGCCCTCGAGCAGTACTTC,CATSGLTGALEQYF
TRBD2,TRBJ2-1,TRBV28,TGTGCCAGCAGTTTCCCCTCGGGTAGCGGGAGATTTGACAATGAGCAGTTCTTC,CASSFPSGSGRFDNEQFF
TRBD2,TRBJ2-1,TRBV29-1,TGCAGCGTTGTGGAAACTAGCGGGAGCCATGAGCAGTTCTTC,CSVVETSGSHEQFF
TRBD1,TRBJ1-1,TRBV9,TGTGCCAGCAGCGCGAGGACAGGGGGCGAAGCTGAAGCTTTCTTT,CASSARTGGEAEAFF
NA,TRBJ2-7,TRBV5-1,TGCGCCGGACCTATAGGTGACAGAGCCTACGAGCAGTACTTC,CAGPIGDRAYEQYF
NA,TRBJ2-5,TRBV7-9,TGTGCCAGCAGCTTAGAAAGCGGAATTTGGCAAGAGACCCAGTACTTC,CASSLESGIWQETQYF
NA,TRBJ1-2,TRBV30,TGTGCCTGGAACCCCTTCCGGGAAGGTGGCTACACCTTC,CAWNPFREGGYTF
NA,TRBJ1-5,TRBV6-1,TGTGCCAGCACCCCGGGACTTTTTAGCAATCAGCCCCAGCATTTT,CASTPGLFSNQPQHF
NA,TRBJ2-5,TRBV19,TGTGCCAGTAGTATAGAGGCATCCCAAGAGACCCAGTACTTC,CASSIEASQETQYF
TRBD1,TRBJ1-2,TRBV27,TGTGCCAGCAGTTTCGGGCCGACAGGGGGCGCCGGCTACACCTTC,CASSFGPTGGAGYTF
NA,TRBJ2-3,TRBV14,TGTGCCAGCAGCCAACTCTGGACTGACACAGATACGCAGTATTTT,CASSQLWTDTDTQYF
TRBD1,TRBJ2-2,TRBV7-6,TGTGCCAGCAGCCTACAGGGGGCGATGAACACCGGGGAGCTGTTTTTT,CASSLQGAMNTGELFF
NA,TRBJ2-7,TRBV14,TGTGCCAGCAGCCTACCAGGTGGCTACGAGCAGTACTTC,CASSLPGGYEQYF
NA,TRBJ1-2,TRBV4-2,TGTGCCAGCAGTCTAGACAGAGCCTATGGCTACACCTTC,CASSLDRAYGYTF
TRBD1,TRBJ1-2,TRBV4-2,TGTGCCAGCAGCCTAACTGCCCCGGGACAGGGTTTCTATGGCTACACCTTC,CASSLTAPGQGFYGYTF
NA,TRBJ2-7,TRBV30,TGTGCCTGGACGACTCAAAACGAGCAGTACTTC,CAWTTQNEQYF
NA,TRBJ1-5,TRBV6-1,TGTGCCACCACGGACGGGGAATGGCTCCAGCCCCAGCATTTT,CATTDGEWLQPQHF